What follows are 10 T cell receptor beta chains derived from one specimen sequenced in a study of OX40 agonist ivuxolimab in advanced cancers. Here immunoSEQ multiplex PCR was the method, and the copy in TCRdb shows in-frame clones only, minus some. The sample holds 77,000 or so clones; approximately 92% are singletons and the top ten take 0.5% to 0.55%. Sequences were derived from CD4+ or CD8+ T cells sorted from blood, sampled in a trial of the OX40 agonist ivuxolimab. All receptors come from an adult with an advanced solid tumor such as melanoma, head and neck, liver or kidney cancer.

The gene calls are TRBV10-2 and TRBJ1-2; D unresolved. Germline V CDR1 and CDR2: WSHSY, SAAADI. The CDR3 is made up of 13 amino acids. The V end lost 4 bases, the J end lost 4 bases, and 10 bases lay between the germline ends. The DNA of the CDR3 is TGCGCCAGCAGTGTTTTGGACTCCTATGGCTACACCTTC. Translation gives CASSVLDSYGYTF.

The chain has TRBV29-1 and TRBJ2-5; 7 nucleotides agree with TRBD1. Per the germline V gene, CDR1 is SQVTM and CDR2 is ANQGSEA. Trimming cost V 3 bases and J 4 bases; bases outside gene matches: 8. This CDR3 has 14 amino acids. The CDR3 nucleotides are TGCAGCGTTGACAGGACAGGAAATCGAGAGACCCAGTACTTC. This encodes CSVDRTGNRETQYF.

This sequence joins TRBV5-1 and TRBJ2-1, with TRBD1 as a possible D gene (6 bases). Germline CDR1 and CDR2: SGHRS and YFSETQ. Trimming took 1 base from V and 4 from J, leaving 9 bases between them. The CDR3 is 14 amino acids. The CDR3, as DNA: TGCGCCAGCAGCTTGAGGCAGGGGTACAATGAGCAGTTCTTC. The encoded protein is CASSLRQGYNEQFF.

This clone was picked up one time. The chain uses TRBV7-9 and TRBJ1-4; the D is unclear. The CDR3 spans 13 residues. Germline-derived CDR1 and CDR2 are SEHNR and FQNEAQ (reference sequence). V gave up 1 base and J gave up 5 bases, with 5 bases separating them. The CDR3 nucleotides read TGTGCCAGCAGCTTAGACACGAATGAAAAACTGTTTTTT. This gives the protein CASSLDTNEKLFF.

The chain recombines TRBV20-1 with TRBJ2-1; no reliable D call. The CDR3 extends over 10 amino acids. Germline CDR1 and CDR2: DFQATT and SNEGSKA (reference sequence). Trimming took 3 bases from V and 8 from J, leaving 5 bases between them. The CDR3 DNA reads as TGCAGTGCTAGCCCGGATGAGCAGTTCTTC. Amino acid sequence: CSASPDEQFF.

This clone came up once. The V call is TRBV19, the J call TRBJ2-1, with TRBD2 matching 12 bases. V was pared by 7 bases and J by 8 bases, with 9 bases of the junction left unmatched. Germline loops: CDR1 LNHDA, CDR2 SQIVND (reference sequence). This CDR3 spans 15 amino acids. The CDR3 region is CASTRTSGAGDEQFF. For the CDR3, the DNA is TGTGCCAGTACCAGGACTAGCGGGGCAGGAGATGAGCAGTTCTTC.

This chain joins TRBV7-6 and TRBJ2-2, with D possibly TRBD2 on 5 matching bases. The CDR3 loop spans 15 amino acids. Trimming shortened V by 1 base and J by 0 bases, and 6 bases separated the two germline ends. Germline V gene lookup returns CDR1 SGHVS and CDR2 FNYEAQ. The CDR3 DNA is TGTGCCAGCAGCTTAGGCGGGCCGAACACCGGGGAGCTGTTTTTT. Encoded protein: CASSLGGPNTGELFF.

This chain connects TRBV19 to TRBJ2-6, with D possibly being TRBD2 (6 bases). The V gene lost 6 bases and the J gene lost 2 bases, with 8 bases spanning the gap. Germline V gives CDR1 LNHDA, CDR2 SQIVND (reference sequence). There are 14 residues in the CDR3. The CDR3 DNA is TGTGCCAGTAGCCCGGGGGCTGGGGCCAACGTCCTGACTTTC. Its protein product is CASSPGAGANVLTF.

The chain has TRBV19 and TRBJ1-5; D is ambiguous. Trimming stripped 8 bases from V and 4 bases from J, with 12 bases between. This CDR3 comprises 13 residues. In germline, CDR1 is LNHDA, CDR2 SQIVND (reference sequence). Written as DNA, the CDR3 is TGTGCCAGTGCTTTACAGAGTAATCAGCCCCAGCATTTT. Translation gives CASALQSNQPQHF.

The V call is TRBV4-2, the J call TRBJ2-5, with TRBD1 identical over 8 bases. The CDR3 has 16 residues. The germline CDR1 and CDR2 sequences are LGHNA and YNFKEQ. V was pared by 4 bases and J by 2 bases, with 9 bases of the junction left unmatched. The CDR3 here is CASSLTQGGDQETQYF. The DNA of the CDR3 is TGTGCCAGCAGCCTAACACAGGGGGGAGATCAAGAGACCCAGTACTTC.